The 25 T cell receptor beta chains listed next were all sequenced from one sample in a study of blood T cell repertoires in COVID-19. Measured with immunoSEQ multiplex PCR; TCRdb has only the in-frame clones, and not every one. Of roughly 46,000 clones in the sample, approximately 88% were seen once. Sequenced input: peripheral blood. These receptor sequences come from a human donor with active COVID-19. The donor label of this sample is uncertain.

The chain is built from TRBV19 and TRBJ1-2; D gene uncertain. Per germline, CDR1 LNHDA and CDR2 SQIVND (reference sequence). The CDR3 is made up of 13 amino acids. The V end was cut by 0 bases, the J end by 7 bases, with 9 bases between. CDR3 coding DNA: TGTGCCAGTAGTATAGATTACAATCGTGGCTACACCTTC. It specifies CASSIDYNRGYTF.

This clone showed up just once. V gene TRBV10-3 combines with J gene TRBJ2-1; D is perhaps TRBD2 (6 bases). Germline V gene lookup returns CDR1 ENHRY and CDR2 SYGVKD. The CDR3 is made up of 15 amino acids. Trimming pared 8 bases from V and 2 bases from J, leaving 16 bases between. The CDR3, as DNA: TGTGCCATCGGAGTTGGAGGGGTTACCTACAATGAGCAGTTCTTC. Amino acids: CAIGVGGVTYNEQFF.

V and J are TRBV5-1 and TRBJ2-3; TRBD2 aligns across 14 bases. V shed 4 bases, J shed 5 bases, and the junction held 9 bases outside the gene matches. Germline assignment: CDR1 SGHRS and CDR2 YFSETQ. The CDR3 covers 17 residues. In DNA, the CDR3 is TGCGCCAGCAGCCCCGGGACTAGCGGGGGCCATTTAGATACGCAGTATTTT. Translated: CASSPGTSGGHLDTQYF.

The CDR3 DNA is TGCGCCAGCAGCCAAGCTGCGGGGCCCGGAAACACCATATATTTT. Its protein is CASSQAAGPGNTIYF. The chain is built from TRBV4-3 and TRBJ1-3, with TRBD1 as a possible D gene (5 bases). V lost 1 base and J 4 bases, leaving 11 bases between the germline ends. Germline CDR1 is LGHNA and CDR2 is YSLEER. This CDR3 has 15 amino acids.

This rearrangement joins TRBV6-1 to TRBJ2-7, with D possibly being TRBD2 (5 bases). CDR1 is MNHNS and CDR2 is SASEGT in the germline V gene. Trimming stripped 2 bases from V and 13 bases from J, with 12 bases between. The CDR3 loop spans 11 amino acids. The CDR3 loop reads CASSESGNRYF. CDR3 DNA: TGTGCCAGCAGTGAATCGGGGAACCGATACTTC.

The chain is built from TRBV5-1 and TRBJ2-1; 10 bases line up with TRBD2. The J segment lost 8 bases and the V segment lost 1 base, leaving 6 bases of the junction unmatched. Germline lookup yields CDR1 SGHRS and CDR2 YFSETQ. The CDR3 loop spans 15 amino acids. This chain's CDR3 is CASSLSSGGAYEQFF. The CDR3 bases are TGCGCCAGCAGCTTGAGCAGCGGGGGGGCGTATGAGCAGTTCTTC.

The CDR3 region has the DNA TGTGCCAGAAGCTTGGTTTGTGACAGGCAAGCCAAAAACATTCAGTACTTC. Residues: CARSLVCDRQAKNIQYF. The chain carries TRBV5-3 and TRBJ2-4; a weak D match, TRBD1 (6 bases). TRBV5-3 is treated as an ORF (open reading frame) with a function not yet certain. The V gene lost 0 bases and the J gene lost 0 bases, with 13 bases spanning the gap. The CDR3 is 17 amino acids.

A single count supports this clone. The chain couples TRBV2 to TRBJ1-1; 7 bases are a match to TRBD1. The CDR3 is 14 amino acids. V shed 6 bases, J shed 3 bases, and the junction held 7 bases outside the gene matches. Looked up from germline, CDR1 is SNHLY and CDR2 is FYNNEI. The CDR3 loop is CASSFTGADTEAFF. The CDR3 DNA is TGTGCCAGCAGCTTCACAGGGGCGGACACTGAAGCTTTCTTT.

This chain uses TRBV5-4 with TRBJ2-5, with 11 bases identical to TRBD2. The CDR3 extends over 15 amino acids. The germline gives CDR1 SGHNT, CDR2 YYREEE (reference sequence). V lost 0 bases, J lost 4 bases, and 2 bases stayed unmatched. CDR3 DNA: TGTGCCAGCAGCTTGGCTAGCGGGAGGCCAGAGACCCAGTACTTC. This codes for CASSLASGRPETQYF. Full variable domain (outside the CDR3, taken from reference TRBV5-4 and TRBJ2-5): ETGVTQSPTHLIKTRGQQVTLRCSSQSGHNTVSWYQQALGQGPQFIFQYYREEENGRGNFPPRFSGLQFPNYSSELNVNALELDDSALYLCASSLASGRPETQYFGPGTRLLVL.

Only one count was recorded for this clone. The chain is built from TRBV5-1 and TRBJ1-1; TRBD1 aligns across 8 bases. Germline CDR1 and CDR2: SGHRS and YFSETQ. This CDR3 is built from 15 residues. The trim removed 4 bases at V and 4 bases at J, leaving 9 bases unmatched. The CDR3 loop reads CASSDLTGVGTEAFF. For the CDR3, the DNA is TGCGCCAGCAGCGACCTGACAGGGGTGGGCACTGAAGCTTTCTTT.

V gene TRBV27 combines with J gene TRBJ2-7; D not certain. Per the germline V gene, CDR1 is MNHEY and CDR2 is SMNVEV (reference sequence). The CDR3 totals 14 residues. V was trimmed by 6 bases and J by 4 bases, leaving 16 bases between them. Here the CDR3 DNA reads TGTGCCAGCAGACCCGACTGGGTTAGGTACGAGCAGTACTTC. This gives the protein CASRPDWVRYEQYF.

This chain connects TRBV6-1 to TRBJ2-1, with D perhaps TRBD1 (6 bases). V was cut by 3 bases and J by 5 bases, with 14 bases left in between. This CDR3 contains 15 residues. CDR1 and CDR2 from the germline V gene are MNHNS and SASEGT. CDR3 sequence: CASSDLSTGNNEQFF. The DNA of the CDR3 is TGTGCCAGCAGTGATTTGTCGACAGGCAACAATGAGCAGTTCTTC.

J is TRBJ1-1 and V is TRBV10-1; D call uncertain. Trimming pared 5 bases from V and 4 bases from J, leaving 11 bases between. Germline loops: CDR1 WNHNN, CDR2 SYGVQD (reference sequence). The CDR3 runs to 13 residues. CDR3 amino acids: CASSMTEGTEAFF. Here the CDR3 DNA reads TGCGCCAGCAGTATGACGGAGGGCACTGAAGCTTTCTTT.

CDR3 protein: CASSQPGGREQYF. DNA of the CDR3: TGCGCCAGCAGCCAACCCGGTGGCAGGGAGCAGTACTTC. The chain links TRBV4-1 to TRBJ2-7; D is ambiguous. The V gene lost 2 bases and the J gene lost 7 bases, with 12 bases spanning the gap. The germline CDR1 and CDR2 sequences are MGHRA and YSYEKL. The CDR3 runs 13 residues.

The V gene is TRBV6-5, the J gene TRBJ2-7; 9 positions match TRBD1. This CDR3 is built from 16 residues. CDR1 MNHEY and CDR2 SVGAGI come from the germline V gene. V shed 4 bases and J 4 bases; nucleotides not matched to a gene: 11. The CDR3 coding sequence is TGTGCCAGCAGTTCGCTCGGGACAGGGTATCCATACGAGCAGTACTTC. It yields the protein CASSSLGTGYPYEQYF.

This chain links TRBV18 with TRBJ2-1; 7 bases map to TRBD1. J gave up 0 bases and V 6 bases, and 2 bases lay outside the gene matches. The CDR3 contains 14 residues. The germline gives CDR1 KGHSH, CDR2 LQKENI. DNA for the CDR3: TGTGCCAGCTCCCGGACAGGCTCCTACAATGAGCAGTTCTTC. It yields the protein CASSRTGSYNEQFF.

J is TRBJ2-2 and V is TRBV19; the D gene is possibly TRBD1 (5 bases). The germline V and J ends were trimmed by 3 bases and 4 bases, with 12 bases remaining between them. The CDR3 runs to 15 residues. Per the germline V gene, CDR1 is LNHDA and CDR2 is SQIVND (reference sequence). In DNA, the CDR3 is TGTGCCAGTAGTATCGGGCAGGGCAGCACCGGGGAGCTGTTTTTT. It specifies CASSIGQGSTGELFF.

V usage is TRBV5-8 and J usage is TRBJ2-5; 7 nucleotides match TRBD1. V was pared by 0 bases and J by 5 bases, with 7 bases of the junction left unmatched. Germline CDR1 and CDR2: SGHTS and YDEGEE. The CDR3 is made up of 15 amino acids. CDR3 protein: CASSLGDREFETQYF. The CDR3 DNA reads as TGTGCCAGCAGCTTGGGCGACAGGGAATTTGAGACCCAGTACTTC.

J is TRBJ2-7 and V is TRBV4-1, with TRBD2 matching over 15 bases. Looked up from germline, CDR1 is MGHRA and CDR2 is YSYEKL. V trimming: 7 bases; J trimming: 0 bases; junction bases outside the gene matches: 22. This CDR3 region has 22 residues. In DNA, the CDR3 is TGCGCCAGCATCGTCCGGGACAGAACAGCCGGGACTAGCGGGAGGACCTCCTACGAGCAGTACTTC. This gives the protein CASIVRDRTAGTSGRTSYEQYF.

The gene calls are TRBV7-9 and TRBJ1-3, with D hard to call. Deletions cut 5 bases from V and 0 bases from J, with 14 bases between. The CDR3 runs to 16 residues. The V gene's germline CDR1 is SEHNR and CDR2 FQNEAQ (reference sequence). In DNA form, the CDR3 reads TGTGCCAGCAGCCGCCTTGGCGGGAACTCTGGAAACACCATATATTTT. Amino acids: CASSRLGGNSGNTIYF. Supplemented by reference TRBV7-9 and TRBJ1-3, the full variable domain reads DTGVSQNPRHKITKRGQNVTFRCDPISEHNRLYWYRQTLGQGPEFLTYFQNEAQLEKSRLLSDRFSAERPKGSFSTLEIQRTEQGDSAMYLCASSRLGGNSGNTIYFGEGSWLTVV.

The chain carries TRBV6-4 and TRBJ2-1; TRBD2 agrees at 10 bases. Trimming removed 5 bases from V and 6 bases from J; junction bases left unmatched: 1. The CDR3 sequence is 13 residues long. Germline assignment: CDR1 MRHNA and CDR2 SNTAGT. The CDR3 sequence is CASSSSGSNEQFF. The DNA for the CDR3 is TGTGCCAGCAGTTCTAGCGGGAGCAATGAGCAGTTCTTC.

The V gene is TRBV4-2, the J gene TRBJ2-3, with TRBD2 identical over 9 bases. J was trimmed by 6 bases and V by 2 bases; bases with no gene match: 6. The V gene's germline CDR1 is LGHNA and CDR2 YNFKEQ. The CDR3 loop spans 15 amino acids. CDR3 nucleotide sequence: TGTGCCAGCAGCCAACTTAGCGGGAGTTTCGATACGCAGTATTTT. It codes for CASSQLSGSFDTQYF.

This clone appeared a single time. The chain recombines TRBV7-9 with TRBJ1-6; possible D gene TRBD1, 5 bases. The CDR3 has 14 residues. Trimming took off 5 bases at V and 8 bases at J, with 13 bases between the two ends. Germline CDR1 SEHNR, CDR2 FQNEAQ (reference sequence). In DNA form, the CDR3 reads TGTGCCAGCAGCCCCCCAGGGATCGATTCACCCCTCCACTTT. This gives the protein CASSPPGIDSPLHF.

The chain couples TRBV4-3 to TRBJ2-3; no firm D call. The V gene lost 0 bases and the J gene lost 2 bases, with 6 bases spanning the gap. Per the germline V gene, CDR1 is LGHNA and CDR2 is YSLEER. The CDR3 is 14 residues long. For the CDR3, the DNA is TGCGCCAGCAGCCAAGATGAGAACACAGATACGCAGTATTTT. It translates to CASSQDENTDTQYF.

The chain recombines TRBV14 with TRBJ1-6; TRBD1 matches at 8 bases. Germline loops: CDR1 SGHDN, CDR2 FVKESK. V lost 3 bases and J lost 5; bases outside the gene matches: 3. The length of the CDR3 is 15 residues. The CDR3 reads CASSHATGDNSPLHF. The DNA of the CDR3 is TGTGCCAGCAGCCATGCGACAGGGGATAATTCACCCCTCCACTTT.